The rows below give T cell receptor beta chains drawn from one sample of a study of technical replicates of blood from a handful of donors. The method was immunoSEQ multiplex PCR; TCRdb's version includes in-frame clones alone and lacks a portion of them. The data hold around 100,000 clones, with 95% observed a single time. The sample was T cells isolated from PBMCs. These TCRs come from a human donor in good health. Each CDR3 is given with its conserved first and last residue. A D gene is named only where the DNA matches it firmly. A row's size may be missing; if present it is once, few, many or a size class.

V	size	D	J	DNA	CDR3
TRBV2	-	-	TRBJ2-7	TGTGCCAGCAGTGAAGGTCCTAGACTCTACTACGAGCAGTACTTC	CASSEGPRLYYEQYF
TRBV7-9	-	-	TRBJ2-5	TGTGCCAGCAGCGTACTACGGACTTTCGAAGAGACCCAGTACTTC	CASSVLRTFEETQYF
TRBV28	-	-	TRBJ1-2	TGTGCCAGCAGCCAGTTTATCTCGCCACCGGGACATCAAAATGGCTACACCTTC	CASSQFISPPGHQNGYTF
TRBV13	-	-	TRBJ2-1	TGTGCCAGCAGCTCCACGGGGAGGGAGCAGTTCTTC	CASSSTGREQFF
TRBV4-1	-	-	TRBJ2-5	TGCGCCAGCAGCCAAGATATCCGGGACATAGAGACCCAGTACTTC	CASSQDIRDIETQYF
TRBV15	-	TRBD1	TRBJ1-5	TGTGCCACCAGCAGAGATAGGCCGGGACAGGGGAGATTCGGCAATCAGCCCCAGCATTTT	CATSRDRPGQGRFGNQPQHF
TRBV4-3	-	TRBD2	TRBJ2-3	TGCGCCAGCAGCCGGGGTGGTAGCGGGAGTGGGACAGATACGCAGTATTTT	CASSRGGSGSGTDTQYF
TRBV5-6	-	-	TRBJ1-6	TGTGCCAGCAGCAACCAAACTGGTCTGACCCTCCACTTT	CASSNQTGLTLHF
TRBV19	few	-	TRBJ1-2	TGTGCCAGTAGTCGTAGCTATGGCTACACCTTC	CASSRSYGYTF
TRBV9	few	-	TRBJ1-1	TGTGCCAGCAGCGTAGTAGGGCAGGGGTACACTGAAGCTTTCTTT	CASSVVGQGYTEAFF
TRBV27	-	-	TRBJ2-3	TGTGCCAGCAGTTTAATCGGCACAGATACGCAGTATTTT	CASSLIGTDTQYF
TRBV19	-	TRBD2	TRBJ2-5	TGTGCCAGTAGTCCAGATCGGGAGGGCCTCGGGGAGACCCAGTACTTC	CASSPDREGLGETQYF
TRBV5-1	-	TRBD2	TRBJ2-3	TGCGCCAGCAGCTCCATGGGGCTAGCGGCCTTGGTGGATACGCAGTATTTT	CASSSMGLAALVDTQYF
TRBV5-6	-	TRBD1	TRBJ2-1	TGTGCCAGCAGACAGGGGCAGGGCTCATACAATGAGCAGTTCTTC	CASRQGQGSYNEQFF
TRBV28	-	-	TRBJ2-7	TGTGCCAGCAAGCGCACCAAGGCTCTCGAGCAGTACTTC	CASKRTKALEQYF
TRBV6-1	-	-	TRBJ1-2	TGTGCCAGCACGCGGGCAGGGGACTATGGCTACACCTTC	CASTRAGDYGYTF
TRBV5-1	-	-	TRBJ2-3	TGCGCCAGCAGCTTCAGGTTCTTGACGGGAGTTGCCCAATATACGCAGTATTTT	CASSFRFLTGVAQYTQYF
TRBV30	-	-	TRBJ2-5	TGTGCCTGGAATAGCTTGGAGACCCAGTACTTC	CAWNSLETQYF
TRBV5-6	-	-	TRBJ2-1	TGTGCCAGCAGCAATAGCGGCCGCTACAATGAGCAGTTCTTC	CASSNSGRYNEQFF
TRBV4-1	-	-	TRBJ2-1	TGCGCCAGCAGCCAAGGGGACTTAATTCCCTACAATGAGCAGTTCTTC	CASSQGDLIPYNEQFF
TRBV27	-	TRBD2	TRBJ2-7	TGTGCCAGCACCCCAGGCTACTCTAGCGGGCCCCTCTCCTACGAGCAGTACTTC	CASTPGYSSGPLSYEQYF
TRBV7-2	-	-	TRBJ1-5	TGTGCCAGCAGCTGGTACAGCAATAGCAATCAGCCCCAGCATTTT	CASSWYSNSNQPQHF
TRBV5-1	-	TRBD1	TRBJ2-7	TGCGCCAGCAGCCCCCTCGGGACAGGGAATTACGAGCAGTACTTC	CASSPLGTGNYEQYF
TRBV9	-	TRBD2	TRBJ2-1	TGTGCCAGCAGTCCTAGCGGGAGAGAGCAGTTCTTC	CASSPSGREQFF
TRBV7-8	-	-	TRBJ1-2	TGTGCCAGCAGTCCCGTAGGCGCGGGCGGCTACACCTTC	CASSPVGAGGYTF
TRBV28	-	-	TRBJ1-5	TGTGCCAGCGGGGGCACAGGGTTGGCACCTTATCAGCCCCAGCATTTT	CASGGTGLAPYQPQHF
TRBV12-2	-	-	TRBJ2-5	TGTGCAAGTCTAAGGCCCCCCCGCGGGAGGTGTATAGTAGAGACCCAGTACTTC	CASLRPPRGRCIVETQYF
TRBV9	-	TRBD1	TRBJ2-7	TGTGCCAGCAGCGTATCGCCGGGACAGGGGATCTACGAGCAGTACTTC	CASSVSPGQGIYEQYF
TRBV5-1	once	-	TRBJ2-2	TGCGCCAGCAGATTTGACAGGACAAACACCGGGGAGCTGTTTTTT	CASRFDRTNTGELFF
TRBV5-1	-	-	TRBJ2-1	TGCGCCAGCAGCTTTATGCGGGCGGGAATCAACAATGAGCAGTTCTTC	CASSFMRAGINNEQFF
TRBV7-3	-	TRBD1	TRBJ2-3	TGTGCCAGCAGCCGGGGACAGGGCCTGCTTTATTTT	CASSRGQGLLYF
TRBV27	-	-	TRBJ2-2	TGTGCCAGCAGTTTCCTCGGGGGCGGGGAGCTGTTTTTT	CASSFLGGGELFF
TRBV27	-	TRBD1	TRBJ1-2	TGTGCCAGCAGAACAGGGGGCGCAGGCTACACCTTC	CASRTGGAGYTF
TRBV5-4	once	-	TRBJ1-1	TGTGCCAGCAGCTTGATAATGAACACTGAAGCTTTCTTT	CASSLIMNTEAFF
TRBV30	-	-	TRBJ2-7	TGTGCCTGGAGTGTACATCACGAGCAGTACTTC	CAWSVHHEQYF